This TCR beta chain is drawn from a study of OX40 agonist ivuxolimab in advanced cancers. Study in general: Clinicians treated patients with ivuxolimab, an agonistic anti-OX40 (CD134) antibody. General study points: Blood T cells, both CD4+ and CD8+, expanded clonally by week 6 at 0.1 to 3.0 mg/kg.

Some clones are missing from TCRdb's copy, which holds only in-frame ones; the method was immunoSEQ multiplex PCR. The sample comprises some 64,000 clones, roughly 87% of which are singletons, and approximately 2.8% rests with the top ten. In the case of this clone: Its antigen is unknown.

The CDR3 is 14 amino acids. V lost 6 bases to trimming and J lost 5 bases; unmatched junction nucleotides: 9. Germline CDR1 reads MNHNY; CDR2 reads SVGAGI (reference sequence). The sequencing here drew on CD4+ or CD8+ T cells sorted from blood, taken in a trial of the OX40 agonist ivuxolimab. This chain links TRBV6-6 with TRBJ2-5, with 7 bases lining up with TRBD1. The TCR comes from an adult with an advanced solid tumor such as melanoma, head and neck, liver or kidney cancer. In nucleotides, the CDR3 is TGTGCCAGCAGATCGGGACAGCTTCGGGAGACCCAGTACTTC. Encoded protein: CASRSGQLRETQYF.